This T cell receptor (beta chain) emerged from a study of blood T cell repertoires in COVID-19. Study in general: The study drew acute and convalescent COVID-19 samples from the United States, Italy and Spain. PBMCs, B-cell-depleted T cells, or T cells provided the cDNA or gDNA that made up the material.

CDR3 length: 17 amino acids. Looked up from germline, CDR1 is LNHDA and CDR2 is SQIVND (reference sequence). V trimming: 6 bases; J trimming: 6 bases; junction bases outside the gene matches: 15. TCRdb's table, derived via immunoSEQ multiplex PCR, lists solely in-frame clones and lacks some. The sample lists 10,000 or so clones, approximately 87% occurring once. The chain recombines TRBV19 with TRBJ2-1; the match to TRBD2 covers 9 bases. What was sequenced was peripheral blood. This receptor was taken from a human donor in a cohort sampled during active COVID-19. The CDR3 DNA is TGTGCCAGTAGCAGTCGTGGTGGCGGGAGGGCCCTCAATGAGCAGTTCTTC. Its protein is CASSSRGGGRALNEQFF.